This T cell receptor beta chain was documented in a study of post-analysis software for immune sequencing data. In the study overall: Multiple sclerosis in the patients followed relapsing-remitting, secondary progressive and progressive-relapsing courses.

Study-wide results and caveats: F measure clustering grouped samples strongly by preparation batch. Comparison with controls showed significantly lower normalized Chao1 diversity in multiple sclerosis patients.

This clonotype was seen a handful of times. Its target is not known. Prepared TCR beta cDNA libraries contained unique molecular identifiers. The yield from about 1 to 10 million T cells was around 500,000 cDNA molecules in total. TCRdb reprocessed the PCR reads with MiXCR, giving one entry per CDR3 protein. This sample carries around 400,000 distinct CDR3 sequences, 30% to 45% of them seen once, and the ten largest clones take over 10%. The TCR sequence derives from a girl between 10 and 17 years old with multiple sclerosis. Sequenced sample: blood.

The DNA for the CDR3 is TGCGCCAGCAGCCTAGGGGGACATGGCACAGATACGCAGTATTTT. This encodes CASSLGGHGTDTQYF. The chain is built from TRBV4-1 and TRBJ2-3; possibly TRBD1 for D (6 bases). The germline gives CDR1 MGHRA, CDR2 YSYEKL. The ends were cut back, 4 bases at V and 1 base at J, with 12 bases in the middle. This CDR3 is 15 amino acids long.